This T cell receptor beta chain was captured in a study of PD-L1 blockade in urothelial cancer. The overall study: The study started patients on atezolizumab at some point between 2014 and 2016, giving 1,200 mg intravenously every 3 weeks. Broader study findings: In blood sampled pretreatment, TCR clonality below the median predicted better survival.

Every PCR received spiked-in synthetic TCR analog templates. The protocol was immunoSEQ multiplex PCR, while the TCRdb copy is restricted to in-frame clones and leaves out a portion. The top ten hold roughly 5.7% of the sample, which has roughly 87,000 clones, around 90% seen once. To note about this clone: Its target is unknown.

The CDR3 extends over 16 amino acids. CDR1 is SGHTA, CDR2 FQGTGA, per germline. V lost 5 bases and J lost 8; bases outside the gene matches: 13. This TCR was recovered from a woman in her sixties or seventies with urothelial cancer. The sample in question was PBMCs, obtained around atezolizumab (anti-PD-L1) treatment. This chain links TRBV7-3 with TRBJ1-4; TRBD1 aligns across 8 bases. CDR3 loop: CASSATGGISGEKLFF. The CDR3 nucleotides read TGTGCCAGCAGCGCTACAGGGGGTATCTCGGGAGAAAAACTGTTTTTT.